These T cell receptor beta chains were read from a single sample in a study of technical replicates of blood from several donors. Libraries were prepared by immunoSEQ multiplex PCR; TCRdb keeps only in-frame clonotypes and omits some of them. The sample holds about 49,000 clones, about 90% seen once. The sample taken for sequencing was PBMCs. The source is a human donor in good health. Some clones in this sample may be carry-over from other donors' samples. Each CDR3 is given with its conserved first and last residue. D genes are given only for firm matches. Only part of the rows carry a size: once, few, many, or a class if the clone is expanded.

CDR3aa: CATSRDRQGGSGQPQHF
CDR3nt: TGTGCCACCAGCAGAGATCGACAGGGGGGGTCAGGTCAGCCCCAGCATTTT
v_gene: TRBV15
abundance: NA
d_gene: TRBD1
j_gene: TRBJ1-5

CDR3aa: CASSERSRTEYTGELFF
CDR3nt: TGTGCCAGCAGCGAGAGGTCCAGGACAGAGTACACCGGGGAGCTGTTTTTT
v_gene: TRBV9
abundance: NA
d_gene: NA
j_gene: TRBJ2-2

CDR3aa: CASSEGGSGANVLTF
CDR3nt: TGTGCCAGCAGTGAAGGAGGATCTGGGGCCAACGTCCTGACTTTC
v_gene: TRBV6-1
abundance: NA
d_gene: NA
j_gene: TRBJ2-6

CDR3aa: CASSRQGSGYTF
CDR3nt: TGTGCCAGCAGCCGACAGGGGAGTGGCTACACCTTC
v_gene: TRBV6-5
abundance: NA
d_gene: TRBD1
j_gene: TRBJ1-2

CDR3aa: CASRTGSSGNTIYF
CDR3nt: TGTGCCAGCAGGACAGGGTCCTCTGGAAACACCATATATTTT
v_gene: TRBV2
abundance: NA
d_gene: TRBD1
j_gene: TRBJ1-3

CDR3aa: CASSESGAGNQPQHF
CDR3nt: TGTGCCAGCAGTGAATCAGGGGCCGGCAATCAGCCCCAGCATTTT
v_gene: TRBV2
abundance: NA
d_gene: NA
j_gene: TRBJ1-5

CDR3aa: CASSYGPVNTEAFF
CDR3nt: TGTGCCAGCAGTTACGGTCCGGTGAACACTGAAGCTTTCTTT
v_gene: TRBV6-6
abundance: NA
d_gene: NA
j_gene: TRBJ1-1

CDR3aa: CSVVGAETMSYNEQFF
CDR3nt: TGCAGCGTTGTAGGGGCGGAGACAATGAGTTATAATGAGCAGTTCTTC
v_gene: TRBV29-1
abundance: once
d_gene: NA
j_gene: TRBJ2-1

CDR3aa: CAWSVGGVGTEAFF
CDR3nt: TGTGCCTGGTCTGTGGGAGGGGTAGGAACTGAAGCTTTCTTT
v_gene: TRBV30
abundance: NA
d_gene: NA
j_gene: TRBJ1-1

CDR3aa: CASSQEQGLRTYGYTF
CDR3nt: TGTGCCAGCAGCCAAGAACAGGGGCTGAGGACGTATGGCTACACCTTC
v_gene: TRBV14
abundance: NA
d_gene: TRBD1
j_gene: TRBJ1-2

CDR3aa: CASSLNRDHEQYF
CDR3nt: TGTGCCAGCAGCTTAAACAGGGACCACGAGCAGTACTTC
v_gene: TRBV7-3
abundance: NA
d_gene: NA
j_gene: TRBJ2-7

CDR3aa: CASSLGAAGGPIEQYF
CDR3nt: TGCGCCAGCAGCTTGGGCGCAGCGGGGGGGCCTATCGAGCAGTACTTC
v_gene: TRBV5-1
abundance: few
d_gene: TRBD2
j_gene: TRBJ2-7

CDR3aa: CASSGTSGTGELFF
CDR3nt: TGTGCCAGCTCGGGGACTAGCGGCACCGGGGAGCTGTTTTTT
v_gene: TRBV6-5
abundance: NA
d_gene: TRBD2
j_gene: TRBJ2-2

CDR3aa: CASSPDRGLIYGYTF
CDR3nt: TGTGCCAGCAGCCCGGACAGGGGGCTTATCTATGGCTACACCTTC
v_gene: TRBV4-2
abundance: NA
d_gene: TRBD1
j_gene: TRBJ1-2

CDR3aa: CASSEASGWWRRQMNTEAFF
CDR3nt: TGTGCCAGCAGTGAAGCAAGCGGCTGGTGGAGGCGACAAATGAACACTGAAGCTTTCTTT
v_gene: TRBV2
abundance: NA
d_gene: NA
j_gene: TRBJ1-1

CDR3aa: CASSLSMGREQYF
CDR3nt: TGTGCCAGCAGTTTATCGATGGGACGGGAGCAGTACTTC
v_gene: TRBV27
abundance: NA
d_gene: NA
j_gene: TRBJ2-5

CDR3aa: CASSIATGHFYEQYF
CDR3nt: TGTGCCAGTAGTATAGCTACGGGACACTTCTACGAGCAGTACTTC
v_gene: TRBV19
abundance: NA
d_gene: NA
j_gene: TRBJ2-7

CDR3aa: CASRAGSSTDTQYF
CDR3nt: TGTGCCAGCCGGGCGGGGTCTAGCACAGATACGCAGTATTTT
v_gene: TRBV2
abundance: NA
d_gene: NA
j_gene: TRBJ2-3

CDR3aa: CASSIPGNRAEAFF
CDR3nt: TGTGCCAGTAGTATCCCAGGGAATCGCGCTGAAGCTTTCTTT
v_gene: TRBV19
abundance: NA
d_gene: NA
j_gene: TRBJ1-1

CDR3aa: CASSLRTGEGEQFF
CDR3nt: TGCGCCAGCAGCTTGCGTACGGGAGAGGGTGAGCAGTTCTTC
v_gene: TRBV5-1
abundance: NA
d_gene: NA
j_gene: TRBJ2-1

CDR3aa: CSAEGLTSGSTDTQYF
CDR3nt: TGCAGCGCCGAGGGGCTGACTAGCGGGAGTACGGATACGCAGTATTTT
v_gene: TRBV29-1
abundance: once
d_gene: TRBD2
j_gene: TRBJ2-3

CDR3aa: CASSPFTRGETQYF
CDR3nt: TGTGCCAGCAGTCCATTCACTAGGGGGGAGACCCAGTACTTC
v_gene: TRBV6-5
abundance: NA
d_gene: NA
j_gene: TRBJ2-5

CDR3aa: CASTTVGGSYEQYF
CDR3nt: TGTGCCAGCACTACGGTGGGGGGCTCCTACGAGCAGTACTTC
v_gene: TRBV6-5
abundance: NA
d_gene: NA
j_gene: TRBJ2-7

CDR3aa: CASSEVSAEAFF
CDR3nt: TGTGCCAGCAGTGAAGTTTCCGCTGAAGCTTTCTTT
v_gene: TRBV6-1
abundance: NA
d_gene: NA
j_gene: TRBJ1-1

CDR3aa: CASTEWGDRVQPQHF
CDR3nt: TGTGCCAGCACCGAATGGGGCGACAGGGTACAGCCCCAGCATTTT
v_gene: TRBV7-8
abundance: once
d_gene: TRBD1
j_gene: TRBJ1-5

CDR3aa: CASSYDSNYGYTF
CDR3nt: TGTGCCAGCAGTTACGACAGTAACTATGGCTACACCTTC
v_gene: TRBV6-5
abundance: NA
d_gene: NA
j_gene: TRBJ1-2

CDR3aa: CASSPLGQGEQYF
CDR3nt: TGCGCCAGCAGCCCGCTAGGACAGGGTGAGCAGTACTTC
v_gene: TRBV5-1
abundance: NA
d_gene: TRBD1
j_gene: TRBJ2-7

CDR3aa: CASSLQAGALTGELFF
CDR3nt: TGTGCCAGCAGCTTACAAGCGGGGGCCCTCACCGGGGAGCTGTTTTTT
v_gene: TRBV7-6
abundance: NA
d_gene: TRBD2
j_gene: TRBJ2-2

CDR3aa: CASSREYGYTF
CDR3nt: TGTGCCAGCAGCCGAGAATATGGCTACACCTTC
v_gene: TRBV7-2
abundance: NA
d_gene: NA
j_gene: TRBJ1-2

CDR3aa: CAWTLESYEQYF
CDR3nt: TGTGCCTGGACTTTAGAATCCTACGAGCAGTACTTC
v_gene: TRBV30
abundance: NA
d_gene: NA
j_gene: TRBJ2-7

CDR3aa: CSAREDRYFFF
CDR3nt: TGCAGTGCTAGAGAAGACAGGTATTTTTTCTTT
v_gene: TRBV20-1
abundance: once
d_gene: NA
j_gene: TRBJ1-1